This T cell receptor (beta chain) was obtained from a study of CD8 T cells in Susac syndrome. Random hexamers primed reverse transcription of about 0.45 to 1 ug RNA. TCRdb itself ran the immunoSEQ multiplex PCR reads through MiXCR, one entry per CDR3 protein. Here the sample spans roughly 150,000 distinct CDR3 sequences, around 93% being singletons. V was shortened by 0 bases and J by 5 bases, with 8 bases between the two germline ends. In germline, CDR1 is LNHDA, CDR2 SQIVND (reference sequence). The CDR3 has 14 residues. Healthy donors constituted the control group, matched for age and sex. The rearrangement uses TRBV19 and TRBJ1-5, with no clear D. This TCR was recovered from a human donor in good health. Input material: CD4+ T cells from PBMCs. CDR3: CASSIDPTYQPQHF. In nucleotides, the CDR3 is TGTGCCAGTAGTATAGATCCCACCTATCAGCCCCAGCATTTT.